A single sample gave rise to the 30 T cell receptor beta chains below, sequenced in a study of T cell responses to AZD1222 COVID-19 vaccine. Clones were read by immunoSEQ multiplex PCR, and TCRdb kept only the in-frame ones, dropping some. The sample lists 100,000 to 150,000 clones; 80% to 95% were seen once. Specimen: peripheral blood, collected 28 days after the second AZD1222 dose. The receptors stem from an adult who received the AZD1222 COVID-19 vaccine.

The V gene is TRBV27, the J gene TRBJ2-2; unclear D gene. V was clipped by 2 bases and J by 5 bases, with 12 bases between them. From germline, CDR1 is MNHEY and CDR2 SMNVEV (reference sequence). The CDR3 has 15 amino acids. The CDR3 loop is CASSLGRAGTGELFF. CDR3 in DNA: TGTGCCAGCAGTTTAGGAAGGGCAGGAACCGGGGAGCTGTTTTTT.

The sample holds one count of this clone. The CDR3 reads CASSQQGEINYGYTF. CDR3 nucleotide sequence: TGTGCCAGCTCACAACAGGGAGAGATTAACTATGGCTACACCTTC. The chain uses TRBV18 and TRBJ1-2; a possible D gene is TRBD1 (6 bases). V shed 4 bases and J shed 1 base, with 13 bases lying between them. This CDR3 comprises 15 residues. Germline lookup yields CDR1 KGHSH and CDR2 LQKENI. Filled out from reference TRBV18 and TRBJ1-2, the complete variable domain reads NAGVMQNPRHLVRRRGQEARLRCSPMKGHSHVYWYRQLPEEGLKFMVYLQKENIIDESGMPKERFSAEFPKEGPSILRIQQVVRGDSAAYFCASSQQGEINYGYTFGSGTRLTVV.

This clone has just a few counts. The rearrangement uses TRBV19 and TRBJ2-1; D is possibly TRBD2 (6 bases). CDR1 is LNHDA, CDR2 SQIVND, per germline (reference sequence). The V end was cut by 5 bases, the J end by 10 bases, with 15 bases between. This CDR3 is built from 13 residues. The CDR3 loop reads CASSLRLDWEQFF. CDR3 in DNA: TGTGCCAGTAGTTTAAGACTAGACTGGGAGCAGTTCTTC.

The J gene is TRBJ2-5, the V gene TRBV6-2 or TRBV6-3; the match to TRBD2 covers 9 bases. CDR1 and CDR2 from the germline V gene are MNHEY and SVGEGT. Trimming cost V 7 bases and J 5 bases; bases outside gene matches: 14. The CDR3 spans 16 residues. The CDR3: CASTPVAAGGRETQYF. CDR3 bases: TGTGCCAGCACCCCCGTCGCAGCGGGAGGAAGGGAGACCCAGTACTTC.

The rearrangement joins TRBV27 to TRBJ1-1, with TRBD1 as a possible D gene (6 bases). The CDR3 consists of 14 residues. Germline-derived CDR1 and CDR2 are MNHEY and SMNVEV (reference sequence). Trimming removed 2 bases from V and 5 bases from J, with 12 bases in between. CDR3 protein: CASSLGGALTEAFF. CDR3 nucleotide sequence: TGTGCCAGCAGTTTAGGGGGGGCGCTGACTGAAGCTTTCTTT.

The chain combines TRBV10-3 with TRBJ1-2; TRBD1 aligns across 7 bases. There are 14 residues in the CDR3. V dropped 3 bases and J dropped 6; count of bases not matched to a gene: 7. The V gene's germline CDR1 is ENHRY and CDR2 SYGVKD. The CDR3 region has the DNA TGTGCCATCAGTGACTCACAGGGGAGGGATGGCTACACCTTC. This translates into CAISDSQGRDGYTF.

The V call is TRBV6-2 or TRBV6-3, the J call TRBJ1-1, with TRBD1 matching 10 bases. The CDR3 is 18 residues long. The germline V gene encodes CDR1 MNHEY and CDR2 SVGEGT. The V segment lost 0 bases and the J segment 1 base; nucleotides outside the gene matches: 8. The CDR3 reads CASSYSTGQGWWNTEAFF. CDR3 nucleotide sequence: TGTGCCAGCAGTTACTCGACGGGACAGGGGTGGTGGAACACTGAAGCTTTCTTT.

This clone was seen once. This sequence joins TRBV4-2 and TRBJ1-5, with D perhaps matching TRBD1 (5 bases). The CDR3 has 14 residues. V dropped 1 base and J dropped 2 bases, with 6 bases sitting between them. In germline, CDR1 is LGHNA, CDR2 YNFKEQ. CDR3 DNA sequence: TGTGCCAGCAGCCAAGCGGGGGGCAATCAGCCCCAGCATTTT. Residues: CASSQAGGNQPQHF.

The DNA of the CDR3 is TGTGCCAGCAGTGCCCCCGGGACCCTAAACATTCAGTACTTC. Residues: CASSAPGTLNIQYF. The genes are TRBV25-1 and TRBJ2-4; D could derive from TRBD1 or TRBD2 (5 bases each). Germline loops: CDR1 MGHDK, CDR2 SYGVNS. This CDR3 comprises 14 residues. V lost 4 bases, J lost 6 bases, and 13 bases lay in between. The full variable domain, completed using reference TRBV25-1 and TRBJ2-4, is EADIYQTPRYLVIGTGKKITLECSQTMGHDKMYWYQQDPGMELHLIHYSYGVNSTEKGDLSSESTVSRIRTEHFPLTLESARPSHTSQYLCASSAPGTLNIQYFGAGTRLSVL.

Only one count was recorded for this clone. J is TRBJ2-3 and V is TRBV19; the D gene is possibly TRBD1 (6 bases). CDR3 length: 14 amino acids. From germline, CDR1 is LNHDA and CDR2 SQIVND (reference sequence). The V end was cut by 3 bases, the J end by 2 bases, with 9 bases between. CDR3 sequence reads: CASSMDSLTDTQYF. CDR3 DNA: TGTGCCAGTAGTATGGACAGCCTCACAGATACGCAGTATTTT.

This rearrangement joins TRBV25-1 to TRBJ1-2; tentative D call: TRBD1 (6 bases). V was cut by 4 bases and J by 6 bases, with 12 bases left in between. This CDR3 is 13 amino acids long. CDR1 MGHDK and CDR2 SYGVNS come from the germline V gene. The CDR3 sequence is CASSVPGADGYTF. CDR3 sequence (DNA): TGTGCCAGCAGTGTGCCGGGGGCGGATGGCTACACCTTC.

This chain joins TRBV12-3 or TRBV12-4 and TRBJ2-7; possibly TRBD1 or TRBD2 for D (5 bases each). The CDR3 length is 13 residues. The germline V and J ends were trimmed by 3 bases and 7 bases, with 13 bases remaining between them. CDR3 residues: CASSFLGTGEQYF. DNA for the CDR3: TGTGCCAGCAGTTTTTTGGGGACCGGTGAGCAGTACTTC.

V usage is TRBV2 and J usage is TRBJ2-5; no clear D gene. CDR1 SNHLY and CDR2 FYNNEI come from the germline V gene. The CDR3 loop spans 11 amino acids. V was pared by 5 bases and J by 3 bases, with 4 bases between. CDR3 amino acids: CASSSKETQYF. CDR3 nucleotide sequence: TGTGCCAGCAGTAGCAAAGAGACCCAGTACTTC.

J is TRBJ2-5 and V is TRBV5-4, with a weak D call TRBD1 (5 bases). Per germline, CDR1 SGHNT and CDR2 YYREEE (reference sequence). V was pared by 0 bases and J by 1 base, with 13 bases between. The CDR3 spans 16 residues. The CDR3 protein is CASSLAGARSQETQYF. CDR3 DNA: TGTGCCAGCAGCTTGGCTGGGGCTAGGTCCCAAGAGACCCAGTACTTC.

The V and J genes are TRBV18 and TRBJ2-2; TRBD1 agrees at 8 bases. J lost 4 bases, V lost 7 bases, and 5 bases had no gene match. The germline CDR1 and CDR2 sequences are KGHSH and LQKENI. CDR3 length: 14 residues. The CDR3 loop is CASYGQGSTGELFF. The CDR3 DNA reads TGTGCCAGCTACGGACAGGGCAGCACCGGGGAGCTGTTTTTT.

The chain carries TRBV19 and TRBJ2-5; 7 bases are shared with TRBD2. This CDR3 has 12 residues. Looked up from germline, CDR1 is LNHDA and CDR2 is SQIVND (reference sequence). V was clipped by 7 bases and J by 4 bases; unmatched bases: 3. The CDR3 here is CASNGRGETQYF. CDR3 nucleotide sequence: TGTGCCAGTAATGGGAGGGGAGAGACCCAGTACTTC.

This rearrangement joins TRBV12-3 or TRBV12-4 to TRBJ2-1; D may correspond to TRBD1 or TRBD2 (5 bases each). CDR3 length: 13 amino acids. CDR3 loop: CGSGPSSYNEQFF. In DNA form, the CDR3 reads TGTGGATCGGGACCCAGCTCCTACAATGAGCAGTTCTTC.

J is TRBJ2-1 and V is TRBV6-2 or TRBV6-3; D uncertain. V was pared by 2 bases and J by 4 bases, with 6 bases between. Germline V gene lookup returns CDR1 MNHEY and CDR2 SVGEGT. The CDR3 contains 13 residues. The CDR3 sequence is CASSYGGYNEQFF. The CDR3 bases are TGTGCCAGCAGTTACGGTGGGTACAATGAGCAGTTCTTC.

The CDR3: CATSRGGQGYGYTF. Written as DNA, the CDR3 is TGTGCCACCAGCAGGGGGGGTCAGGGCTATGGCTACACCTTC. The chain combines TRBV15 with TRBJ1-2, with D tentatively TRBD1 (5 bases). The germline gives CDR1 LNHNV, CDR2 YYDKDF (reference sequence). V was shortened by 3 bases and J by 4 bases, with 12 bases between the two germline ends. There are 14 residues in the CDR3.

The rearrangement uses TRBV15 and TRBJ2-7, with D possibly matching TRBD2 (5 bases). Looked up from germline, CDR1 is LNHNV and CDR2 is YYDKDF (reference sequence). Trimming pared 0 bases from V and 4 bases from J, leaving 13 bases between. The CDR3 loop spans 15 amino acids. CDR3 nucleotide sequence: TGTGCCACCAGCAGAGACAGAGCCGGGATTTACGAGCAGTACTTC. Encoded protein: CATSRDRAGIYEQYF.

This chain connects TRBV12-3 or TRBV12-4 to TRBJ1-1; the D is unclear. This CDR3 has 13 amino acids. V shed 3 bases and J shed 1 base, with 6 bases lying between them. The DNA of the CDR3 is TGTGCCAGCAGTTTTAGGCAGAACACTGAAGCTTTCTTT. It translates to CASSFRQNTEAFF.

V and J are TRBV9 and TRBJ2-5, with 7 bases that match TRBD2. The trim removed 4 bases at V and 5 bases at J, leaving 11 bases unmatched. The CDR3 has 15 amino acids. Germline V gene sequence: CDR1 SGDLS, CDR2 YYNGEE. In nucleotides, the CDR3 is TGTGCCAGCAGCCCCACTAGCGACAAAAGTGAGACCCAGTACTTC. Its translation is CASSPTSDKSETQYF.

The V call is TRBV18, the J call TRBJ1-5, with 7 bases lining up with TRBD1. V lost 2 bases to trimming and J lost 5 bases; unmatched junction nucleotides: 0. This CDR3 has 13 amino acids. CDR1 is KGHSH, CDR2 LQKENI, per germline. CDR3 DNA sequence: TGTGCCAGCTCACCAGGGACAGATCAGCCCCAGCATTTT. Protein: CASSPGTDQPQHF.

The rearrangement joins TRBV6-6 to TRBJ1-4; 9 bases map to TRBD1. Unmatched junction bases numbered 7, after V lost 4 bases and J lost 4 bases. This CDR3 has 16 residues. CDR1 is MNHNY, CDR2 SVGAGI, per germline (reference sequence). This chain's CDR3 is CASSSRPGQGNEKLFF. The CDR3 DNA reads TGTGCCAGCAGTTCACGACCGGGACAGGGTAATGAAAAACTGTTTTTT.

The chain is built from TRBV5-1 and TRBJ2-3, with D tentatively TRBD1 (5 bases). The CDR3 has 17 residues. The ends were cut back, 3 bases at V and 2 bases at J, with 19 bases in the middle. Germline V gene sequence: CDR1 SGHRS, CDR2 YFSETQ. The CDR3 sequence: CASSSGHHKLLTDTQYF. Here the CDR3 DNA reads TGCGCCAGCAGCTCCGGACACCACAAACTACTCACAGATACGCAGTATTTT.

This clone was observed a single time. The V and J genes are TRBV18 and TRBJ1-1; D not certain. This CDR3 is built from 14 residues. Germline CDR1 and CDR2: KGHSH and LQKENI. V dropped 4 bases and J dropped 1 base, with 10 bases sitting between them. This chain's CDR3 is CASSLLGENTEAFF. The CDR3 DNA follows: TGTGCCAGCTCACTCCTGGGTGAGAACACTGAAGCTTTCTTT.

The chain links TRBV29-1 to TRBJ1-1, with D possibly being TRBD1 (5 bases). The CDR3 is made up of 14 amino acids. Trimming removed 5 bases at V and 0 bases at J, with 13 bases between. Germline V gene lookup returns CDR1 SQVTM and CDR2 ANQGSEA. CDR3 in DNA: TGCAGCGTTAGGGGCAGATACATGAACACTGAAGCTTTCTTT. Amino acids: CSVRGRYMNTEAFF. The whole variable domain, filled in from reference TRBV29-1 and TRBJ1-1, reads SAVISQKPSRDICQRGTSLTIQCQVDSQVTMMFWYRQQPGQSLTLIATANQGSEATYESGFVIDKFPISRPNLTFSTLTVSNMSPEDSSIYLCSVRGRYMNTEAFFGQGTRLTVV.

The chain has TRBV7-8 and TRBJ2-1; D perhaps matches TRBD2 (5 bases). Trimming left V 2 bases short and J 2 bases short, with 10 bases between. Germline assignment: CDR1 SGHVS and CDR2 FQNEAQ. CDR3 size: 15 residues. CDR3 residues: CASSLRRTPYNEQFF. CDR3 in DNA: TGTGCCAGCAGCTTAAGGAGGACCCCCTACAATGAGCAGTTCTTC.

V usage is TRBV20-1 and J usage is TRBJ1-1; D possibly corresponds to TRBD1 (5 bases). With 3 bases removed from V and 5 bases from J, the gap between germline ends came to 10 bases. Germline lookup yields CDR1 DFQATT and CDR2 SNEGSKA (reference sequence). The CDR3 is made up of 12 amino acids. The CDR3 DNA sequence: TGCAGTGCTAGTCCAGGGAAAACTGAAGCTTTCTTT. Its protein product is CSASPGKTEAFF.

The V gene is TRBV6-2 or TRBV6-3, the J gene TRBJ1-4; the D gene is possibly TRBD1 (6 bases). CDR3 length: 13 amino acids. CDR1 and CDR2 from the germline V gene are MNHEY and SVGEGT. The V gene lost 6 bases and the J gene lost 8 bases, with 13 bases spanning the gap. CDR3 coding DNA: TGTGCCAGCAGCGGACAGATCGGAGAAAAACTGTTTTTT. Protein product: CASSGQIGEKLFF.